The following is a T cell receptor (beta chain) sequence with its context. Its antigen is currently unknown. Initially, at the first diagnosis of hyperthyroidism and before any ophthalmopathy symptoms, blood was sampled. The authors took PBMCs from 10 ml fresh peripheral blood. This specimen comes from a study of T cells in Graves' hyperthyroidism and ophthalmopathy. General study results and limits: The majority of expanded thyroid clonotypes above 0.001 also appeared in blood.

Researchers amplified the TCR beta CDR3 regions from RNA transcripts. Primed by the HTBI set, a first-round RT-PCR was run on the TCR CDR3. TCRdb processed the multiplex PCR reads anew with MiXCR; each CDR3 protein has one entry. Found here are about 400,000 distinct CDR3 sequences, around a sixth of them singletons; the top ten hold about a quarter. The CDR3 has 13 residues. Germline lookup yields CDR1 MDHEN and CDR2 SYDVKM. Trimming took 6 bases from V and 4 from J, leaving 13 bases between them. The chain uses TRBV28 and TRBJ2-7; no clear D gene. The sample comprised blood. This sequence was found in a woman aged 18 to 35 with Graves' hyperthyroidism that later progressed to Graves' ophthalmopathy. CDR3 loop: CASSPALGYEQYF. CDR3 bases: TGTGCCAGCAGCCCTGCCTTGGGTTACGAGCAGTACTTC.